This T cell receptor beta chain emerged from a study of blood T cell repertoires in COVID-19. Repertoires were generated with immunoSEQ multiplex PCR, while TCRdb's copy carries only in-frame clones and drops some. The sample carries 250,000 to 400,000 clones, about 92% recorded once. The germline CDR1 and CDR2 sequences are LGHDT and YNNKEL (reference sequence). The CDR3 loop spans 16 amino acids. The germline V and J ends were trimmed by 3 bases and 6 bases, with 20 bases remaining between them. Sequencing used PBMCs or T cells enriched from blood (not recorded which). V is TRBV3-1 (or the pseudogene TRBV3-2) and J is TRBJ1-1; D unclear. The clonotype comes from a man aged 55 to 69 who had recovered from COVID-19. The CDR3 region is CASSHMRAGRAAEAFF. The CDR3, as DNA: TGTGCCAGCAGCCATATGAGGGCAGGACGTGCAGCTGAAGCTTTCTTT.